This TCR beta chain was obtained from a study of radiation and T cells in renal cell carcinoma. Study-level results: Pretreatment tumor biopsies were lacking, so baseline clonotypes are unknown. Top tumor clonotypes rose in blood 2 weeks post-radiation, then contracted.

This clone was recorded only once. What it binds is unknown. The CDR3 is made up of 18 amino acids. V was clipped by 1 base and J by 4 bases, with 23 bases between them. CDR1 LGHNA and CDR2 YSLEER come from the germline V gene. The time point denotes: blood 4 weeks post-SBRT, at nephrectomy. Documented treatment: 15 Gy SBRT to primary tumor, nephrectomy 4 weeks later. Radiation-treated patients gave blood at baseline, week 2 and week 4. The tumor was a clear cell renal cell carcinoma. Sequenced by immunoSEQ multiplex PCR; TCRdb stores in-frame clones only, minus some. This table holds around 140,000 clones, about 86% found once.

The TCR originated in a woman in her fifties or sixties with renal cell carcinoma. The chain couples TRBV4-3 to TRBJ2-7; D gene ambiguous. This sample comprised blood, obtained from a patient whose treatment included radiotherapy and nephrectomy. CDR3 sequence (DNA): TGCGCCAGCAGCCAAGGATTCGATCGGGTGGACGCCCGATACGAGCAGTACTTC. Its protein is CASSQGFDRVDARYEQYF.